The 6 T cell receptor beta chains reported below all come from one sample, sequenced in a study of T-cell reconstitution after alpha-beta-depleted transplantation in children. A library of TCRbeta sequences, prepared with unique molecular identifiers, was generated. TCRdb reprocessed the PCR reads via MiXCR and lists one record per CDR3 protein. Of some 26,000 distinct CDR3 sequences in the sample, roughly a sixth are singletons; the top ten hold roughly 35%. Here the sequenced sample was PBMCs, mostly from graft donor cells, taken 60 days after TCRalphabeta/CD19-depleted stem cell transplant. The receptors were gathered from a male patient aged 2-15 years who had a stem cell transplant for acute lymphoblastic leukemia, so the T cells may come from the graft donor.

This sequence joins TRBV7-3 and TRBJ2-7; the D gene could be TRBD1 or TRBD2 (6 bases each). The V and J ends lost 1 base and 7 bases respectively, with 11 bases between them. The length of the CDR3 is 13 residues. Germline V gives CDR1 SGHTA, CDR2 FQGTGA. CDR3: CASSLIGGREQYF. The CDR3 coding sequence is TGTGCCAGCAGCTTAATTGGGGGGCGTGAGCAGTACTTC.

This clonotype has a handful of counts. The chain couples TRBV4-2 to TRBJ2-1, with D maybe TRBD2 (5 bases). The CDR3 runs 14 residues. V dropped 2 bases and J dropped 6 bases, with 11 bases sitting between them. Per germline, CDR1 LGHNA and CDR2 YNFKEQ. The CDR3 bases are TGTGCCAGCAGCCAACCACTTGAGGGCAATGAGCAGTTCTTC. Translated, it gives CASSQPLEGNEQFF.

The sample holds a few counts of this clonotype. CDR3 sequence: CASSPSLPKAEQYF. CDR3 sequence (DNA): TGTGCCAGCAGTCCCTCCTTACCTAAGGCCGAGCAGTACTTC. The J gene is TRBJ2-7, the V gene TRBV6-1; D unclear. Trimming took 5 bases from V and 6 from J, leaving 17 bases between them. Germline lookup yields CDR1 MNHNS and CDR2 SASEGT. The CDR3 consists of 14 residues.

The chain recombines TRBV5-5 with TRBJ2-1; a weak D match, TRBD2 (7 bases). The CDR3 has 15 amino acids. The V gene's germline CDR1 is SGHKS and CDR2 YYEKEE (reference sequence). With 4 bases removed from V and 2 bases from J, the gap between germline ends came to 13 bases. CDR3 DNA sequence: TGTGCCAGCAGCCGCGGGGGCCCAACCTACAATGAGCAGTTCTTC. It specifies CASSRGGPTYNEQFF. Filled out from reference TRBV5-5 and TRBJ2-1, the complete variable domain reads DAGVTQSPTHLIKTRGQQVTLRCSPISGHKSVSWYQQVLGQGPQFIFQYYEKEERGRGNFPDRFSARQFPNYSSELNVNALLLGDSALYLCASSRGGPTYNEQFFGPGTRLTVL.

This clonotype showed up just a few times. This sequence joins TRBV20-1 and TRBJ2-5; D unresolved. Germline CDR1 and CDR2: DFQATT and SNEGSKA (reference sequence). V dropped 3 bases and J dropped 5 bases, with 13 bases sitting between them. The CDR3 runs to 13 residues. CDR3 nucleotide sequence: TGCAGTGCTAGCATAGTAGCTATGGAGACCCAGTACTTC. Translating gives CSASIVAMETQYF.

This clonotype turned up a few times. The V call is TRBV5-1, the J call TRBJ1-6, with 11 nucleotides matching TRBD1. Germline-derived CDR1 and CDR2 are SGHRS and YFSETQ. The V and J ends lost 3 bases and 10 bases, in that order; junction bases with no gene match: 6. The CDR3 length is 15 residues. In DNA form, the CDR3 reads TGCGCCAGCAGCTCCTCGGACAGGGGGCAATCACCCCTCCACTTT. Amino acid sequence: CASSSSDRGQSPLHF.